This T cell receptor beta chain appears in the sequencing data of a study of regulatory T cells in long-lasting Graves disease. TCR beta libraries were built with iRepertoire HTBI primers and Arm-PCR of CDR3 regions. MiXCR, run by TCRdb on the multiplex PCR reads, gives a single entry per CDR3 protein. The sample lists some 600,000 distinct CDR3 sequences, around 16% seen once, with around 12% in the top ten. Described time point: newly diagnosed GD, antithyroid drugs for less than 3 months. Extracted RNA from PBMCs served as the source of the TCR library. V was clipped by 5 bases and J by 4 bases; unmatched bases: 3. This CDR3 comprises 14 residues. Germline V gene data show CDR1 as SGHTA and CDR2 as FQGNSA. These data were likewise used in another study, on T cells in Graves' hyperthyroidism and ophthalmopathy. As that report states: Blood shared most expanded thyroid clonotypes above 0.001.

The chain is built from TRBV7-2 and TRBJ1-4, with 8 bases lining up with TRBD1. The TCR originated in a man aged 18 to 30 with Graves disease. The sample in question was peripheral blood mononuclear cells (PBMCs), obtained at new diagnosis, from a patient treated with antithyroid drugs. In nucleotides, the CDR3 is TGTGCCAGCAGCACCGGACAGGGTAATGAAAAACTGTTTTTT. This codes for CASSTGQGNEKLFF. The entire variable domain, with the rest obtained from reference TRBV7-2 and TRBJ1-4, is as follows: GAGVSQSPSNKVTEKGKDVELRCDPISGHTALYWYRQSLGQGLEFLIYFQGNSAPDKSGLPSDRFSAERTGGSVSTLTIQRTQQEDSAVYLCASSTGQGNEKLFFGSGTQLSVL.